The subject of this entry is one T cell receptor (beta chain). This specimen comes from a study of blood T cell repertoires in COVID-19. Trimming removed 4 bases at V and 5 bases at J, with 14 bases between. Germline-derived CDR1 and CDR2 are LNHDA and SQIVND (reference sequence). The CDR3 extends over 14 amino acids. TCRdb's table, derived via immunoSEQ multiplex PCR, lists solely in-frame clones and lacks some. The sample includes around 300,000 clones, around 90% of them seen just once. Individuals aged about 18 to 89 years were recruited from approximately 24 US areas. In assigning cohorts, the study relied on participant-reported clinical history.

Sequenced sample: PBMCs or T cells enriched from blood (not recorded which). V usage is TRBV19 and J usage is TRBJ2-5, with a tentative D call TRBD1 (5 bases). The clonotype was recovered from a man aged 25 to 40 who had recovered from COVID-19. CDR3 sequence: CASSRQGVVETQYF. CDR3 coding DNA: TGTGCCAGTAGTAGGCAAGGGGTCGTGGAGACCCAGTACTTC.